Presented here are 11 T cell receptor beta chains from one specimen sequenced in a study of blood T cell repertoires in COVID-19 (TCRdb year 2020). Libraries were prepared through the immunoSEQ multiplex PCR assay. Not all clones reach the TCRdb copy of this immuneACCESS table, which keeps in-frame sequences only. Checked studies attribute under half of the gap to unresolved V genes and leave the rest unexplained. This sample is represented by about 180,000 clones; 75% to 90% of them were singletons. Over 2% of the sample rests with the top ten. Sequenced input: PBMCs or T cells enriched from blood (not recorded which). The receptors were gathered from a middle-aged woman with acute COVID-19.

The CDR3 bases are TGCGCCAGCAGCCAAGAGGAAGGGGGCCCAGATACGCAGTATTTT. It is translated as CASSQEEGGPDTQYF. The rearrangement joins TRBV4-3 to TRBJ2-3; 7 nucleotides line up with TRBD1. CDR3 length equals 15 residues. J gave up 4 bases and V 0 bases, and 4 bases lay outside the gene matches. Germline V lookup: CDR1 LGHNA, CDR2 YSLEER.

This rearrangement joins TRBV4-3 to TRBJ2-7, with 9 bases matching TRBD2. The CDR3 spans 14 residues. From germline, CDR1 is LGHNA and CDR2 YSLEER. V dropped 5 bases and J dropped 1; count of bases not matched to a gene: 3. The CDR3 is CASSASGRSYEQYF. The CDR3, as DNA: TGCGCCAGCAGCGCGAGCGGGAGGTCCTACGAGCAGTACTTC.

V and J are TRBV5-8 and TRBJ1-1; D is possibly TRBD1 (5 bases). The CDR3 spans 16 residues. The germline gives CDR1 SGHTS, CDR2 YDEGEE. V gave up 4 bases and J gave up 1 base, with 17 bases separating them. CDR3 DNA: TGTGCCAGCAGCCATGGGGCGACAGCTTCGAACACTGAAGCTTTCTTT. Translated: CASSHGATASNTEAFF.

This clone has only one observation. The chain is built from TRBV15 and TRBJ2-7, with 7 positions matching TRBD1. Germline CDR1 LNHNV, CDR2 YYDKDF (reference sequence). V gave up 5 bases and J gave up 0 bases; unmatched junction bases: 7. The CDR3 sequence is 15 residues long. The CDR3 reads CATSFPGTASYEQYF. DNA for the CDR3: TGTGCCACCAGCTTCCCCGGGACAGCCTCCTACGAGCAGTACTTC.

This clone was counted once. In nucleotides, the CDR3 is TGTGCCAGCAGCTTATCCAGCGCTGATGAGCAGTTCTTC. This encodes CASSLSSADEQFF. The chain links TRBV11-3 to TRBJ2-1; D is undetermined. V lost 2 bases and J 8 bases, leaving 10 bases between the germline ends. This CDR3 has 13 residues. Germline V gene sequence: CDR1 SGHNT, CDR2 YENEEA.

This chain joins TRBV28 and TRBJ2-7, with 8 bases matching TRBD1. After removal of 4 bases from V and 2 bases from J, the junction contained 4 bases not matched to a gene. This CDR3 is 14 amino acids long. Germline V gene data show CDR1 as MDHEN and CDR2 as SYDVKM. The CDR3 spells CASSSRDRTYEQYF. The DNA of the CDR3 is TGTGCCAGCAGTTCCCGGGACAGGACCTACGAGCAGTACTTC.

The V call is TRBV27, the J call TRBJ1-2, with TRBD1 matching over 8 bases. Unmatched junction bases numbered 9, after V lost 6 bases and J lost 3 bases. This CDR3 is built from 15 residues. The germline V gene has CDR1 MNHEY and CDR2 SMNVEV (reference sequence). In nucleotides, the CDR3 is TGTGCCAGCAGCCGAGGACAGGGAGGTGACTATGGCTACACCTTC. This encodes CASSRGQGGDYGYTF.

About this clone itself: Sequence at one end of the junction differs from germline and may be a read error. This chain joins TRBV9 and TRBJ1-2; 8 nucleotides line up with TRBD1. This CDR3 has 16 residues. Germline V CDR1 and CDR2: SGDLS, YYNGEE. Here the CDR3 DNA reads TGTGCCAGCAGCGCAACTTCAGGGGGCCGTAACCATGGCTACACCTTC. Its translation: CASSATSGGRNHGYTF.

The rearrangement links TRBV27 to TRBJ1-4, with 7 bases that match TRBD1. This CDR3 is built from 15 residues. Germline CDR1 is MNHEY and CDR2 is SMNVEV (reference sequence). The V segment lost 8 bases and the J segment 5 bases; nucleotides outside the gene matches: 11. CDR3 amino acids: CASRPRQGLNEKLFF. In DNA, the CDR3 is TGTGCCAGCCGACCCCGACAGGGATTGAATGAAAAACTGTTTTTT.

The V and J genes are TRBV5-1 and TRBJ1-1; 9 bases map to TRBD1. The V gene's germline CDR1 is SGHRS and CDR2 YFSETQ. V gave up 0 bases and J gave up 7 bases; unmatched junction bases: 7. The CDR3 is 15 residues long. CDR3 nucleotide sequence: TGCGCCAGCAGCTTGGGTTCGGGACAGGGATTTGAAGCTTTCTTT. The encoded protein is CASSLGSGQGFEAFF.

This clone was recorded only once. This chain connects TRBV24-1 to TRBJ2-1; 9 bases map to TRBD2. From germline, CDR1 is KGHDR and CDR2 SFDVKD. V trimming: 5 bases; J trimming: 2 bases; junction bases outside the gene matches: 9. The CDR3 covers 17 residues. CDR3 sequence (DNA): TGTGCCACCAGTGGCCGGAAAGCGGGGGGAGCCTACAATGAGCAGTTCTTC. It specifies CATSGRKAGGAYNEQFF.